Included here is one T cell receptor beta chain sequence, with context. The target of this receptor is not known. No base quality values were provided; no much bigger clone lies one nucleotide off. Lymph node samples were obtained from the axillary draining lymph nodes of breast cancer patients. The sample is drawn from a study of breast tumors, draining lymph nodes, adjacent tissues (dated by TCRdb to the mid-2010s). Looking at the study overall: In breast cancer patients, the study compared the TCR beta repertoires of tumor, adjacent nontumor tissue and axillary lymph nodes. The study was designed to assess the relationships and possible T-cell exchange between tumor, surrounding tissue and draining lymph node repertoires in human breast cancer.

The CDR3 holds 16 amino acids from the cysteine to the phenylalanine. Only the CDR3 portion is preserved as DNA: 48 bases, with reading frame beginning at the first base. CDR1 is given as SGHKS and CDR2 as YYEKEE, both from the germline V gene (reference sequence). The germline V and J ends show losses of 1 base and 4 bases respectively, and no gene match explains 8 bases of the junction. The full study reports these points: T-cell repertoire diversity in tumors was found to be lower than in lymph nodes but higher than in nontumor tissue, and preferential V and J gene usage was observed. Tumor and nontumor tissue repertoires were found to be significantly more similar in luminal-like than in basal-like breast cancer. The data were judged consistent with most tumor T cells deriving from the lymph node and then expanding within tumor tissue. The conclusion that tumor T cells originate in lymph nodes was presented as consistent with a hypothesis rather than as directly demonstrated.

Data came from an Illumina HiSeq 2000. TCR beta chain libraries were generated by multiplex PCR amplification. The amplified TCR beta chain products were analyzed by high-throughput sequencing. TCRdb reanalyzed the raw reads on its own, using fastp at Q25 for trimming and MiXCR for clone calling, and kept in-frame beta chains. Each CDR3 protein gets just one entry, which takes the most common genes and DNA from the rows behind it. The sample has about 200,000 distinct CDR3 sequences on record, around 34% of them singletons. The ten largest account for about 3.9% of the sample. The rearrangement joined TRBV5-5 to TRBJ2-7; 10 bases in the junction line up with TRBD2. The TCR comes from a female donor with breast cancer. Some clones in this sample may be carry-over from other donors' samples. The sequenced sample was axillary lymph node tissue. The DNA sequence is given as TGTGCCAGCAGCTTGAGGGGAGCTAGCGGGAGTTACGAGCAGTACTTC. Translated, it reads CASSLRGASGSYEQYF.